These 26 T cell receptor beta chains were all obtained from the same sample, sequenced in a study of graft-versus-host responses after intestinal transplantation. Responders labeled with CFSE (roughly 200,000) were plated with roughly 200,000 irradiated, violet-dye-labeled stimulators. Libraries were prepared by immunoSEQ multiplex PCR; TCRdb keeps only in-frame clonotypes and omits some of them. The table records 8,000 or so clones, roughly a third of them present only once. The source material was alloreactive CD8+ T cells from a mixed lymphocyte reaction culture, sampled before transplantation. Stated subset: CFSE-low proliferating T cells sorted from roughly 6-day pre-transplant mixed lymphocyte reaction (GvH or HvG direction). Receptors were obtained from a human patient who was an organ donor for intestinal transplantation.

This clone was seen only a few times. V is TRBV7-9 and J is TRBJ2-6, with a possible D match to TRBD1 (5 bases). The CDR3 sequence is 18 residues long. Germline CDR1 is SEHNR and CDR2 is FQNEAQ (reference sequence). The V gene lost 1 base and the J gene lost 4 bases, with 17 bases spanning the gap. The CDR3, as DNA: TGTGCCAGCAGCTTAGAGGTGGGGCCCCATGTGGGGGCCAACGTCCTGACTTTC. Protein product: CASSLEVGPHVGANVLTF.

The chain recombines TRBV5-1 with TRBJ1-1; the D gene is possibly TRBD1 (5 bases). CDR1 and CDR2 (germline): SGHRS, YFSETQ. Trimming removed 5 bases from V and 4 bases from J, with 15 bases in between. This CDR3 has 14 residues. CDR3 sequence reads: CASRGGGSGTEAFF. The CDR3 DNA is TGCGCCAGCAGGGGTGGGGGGTCGGGCACTGAAGCTTTCTTT.

In this sample, this clone turned up a few times. V gene TRBV7-3 combines with J gene TRBJ1-6; the match to TRBD1 covers 10 bases. The germline gives CDR1 SGHTA, CDR2 FQGTGA. There are 16 residues in the CDR3. V shed 4 bases, J shed 0 bases, and the junction held 0 bases outside the gene matches. This CDR3 reads CASSWDRGSYNSPLHF. The DNA of the CDR3 is TGTGCCAGCAGCTGGGACAGGGGCTCCTATAATTCACCCCTCCACTTT. The full variable domain, its missing parts supplied by reference TRBV7-3 and TRBJ1-6, is GAGVSQTPSNKVTEKGKYVELRCDPISGHTALYWYRQSLGQGPEFLIYFQGTGAADDSGLPNDRFFAVRPEGSVSTLKIQRTERGDSAVYLCASSWDRGSYNSPLHFGNGTRLTVT.

This clone was found a few times. The chain recombines TRBV30 with TRBJ1-1, with D unclear. The CDR3 is made up of 15 amino acids. Germline V gives CDR1 GTSNPN, CDR2 SVGIG (reference sequence). Trimming removed 1 base from V and 3 bases from J, with 15 bases in between. The CDR3: CAWSDPDIADTEAFF. The CDR3 DNA is TGTGCCTGGAGTGACCCGGATATAGCGGACACTGAAGCTTTCTTT.

This clone turned up a few times. This chain connects TRBV21-1 to TRBJ2-7; TRBD1, the table's D call, was not compared with the DNA. TRBV21-1 is termed a pseudogene. CDR3 length: 13 amino acids. The CDR3 nucleotides are TGTGCCAACCGGACAGGGTGGTTCTACGAGCAGTACTTC. This codes for CANRTGWFYEQYF.

The chain couples TRBV7-6 to TRBJ2-2; 13 bases map to TRBD2. The CDR3 has 17 residues. CDR1 and CDR2 (germline): SGHVS, FNYEAQ. With V trimmed by 1 base and J by 3 bases, 2 bases remained unmatched. The CDR3 here is CASSLGTSGRYTGELFF. In nucleotides, the CDR3 is TGTGCCAGCAGCTTAGGGACTAGCGGGAGATACACCGGGGAGCTGTTTTTT.

By share, this clone counts as medium-sized. The chain uses TRBV28 and TRBJ2-7, with 14 bases aligning to TRBD2. Germline V gene sequence: CDR1 MDHEN, CDR2 SYDVKM. V was clipped by 2 bases and J by 3 bases; unmatched bases: 6. The CDR3 covers 17 residues. CDR3 amino acids: CASSLPGTSGSFYEQYF. The CDR3 DNA reads TGTGCCAGCAGTTTACCAGGGACTAGCGGGAGTTTCTACGAGCAGTACTTC.

The J gene is TRBJ1-2, the V gene TRBV10-3; D may be TRBD1 (5 bases). CDR3 length equals 15 residues. Germline loops: CDR1 ENHRY, CDR2 SYGVKD. V was pared by 8 bases and J by 4 bases, with 20 bases between. In nucleotides, the CDR3 is TGTGCCATCGCACGCTGGGCCAGGGTCAGCTATGGCTACACCTTC. This codes for CAIARWARVSYGYTF.

This clone was observed a handful of times. This sequence joins TRBV7-8 and TRBJ2-5; D possibly corresponds to TRBD1 (7 bases). Deletions cut 2 bases from V and 6 bases from J, with 13 bases between. This CDR3 region has 14 residues. Germline V gives CDR1 SGHVS, CDR2 FQNEAQ. CDR3 protein: CASSLSRRGQTQYF. CDR3 DNA: TGTGCCAGCAGCTTATCTCGGAGGGGGCAGACCCAGTACTTC.

Sample share makes this clone medium-sized. V usage is TRBV6-1 and J usage is TRBJ1-2, with TRBD1 matching over 8 bases. J was trimmed by 6 bases and V by 4 bases; bases with no gene match: 13. The CDR3 is 16 amino acids. The germline gives CDR1 MNHNS, CDR2 SASEGT. CDR3 in amino acids: CASSGPGTGLPHGYTF. In DNA, the CDR3 is TGTGCCAGCAGTGGCCCCGGGACAGGCCTACCTCATGGCTACACCTTC.

The CDR3 DNA sequence: TGTGCCAGCAAAAAATTAGCGGGTGGGTTCTACGAGCAGTACTTC. Translated, it gives CASKKLAGGFYEQYF. The V gene is TRBV2, the J gene TRBJ2-7, with 7 bases fitting TRBD2. This CDR3 is built from 15 residues. J was trimmed by 3 bases and V by 7 bases; bases with no gene match: 12. Looked up from germline, CDR1 is SNHLY and CDR2 is FYNNEI.

The chain carries TRBV5-8 and TRBJ1-2, with 9 bases lining up with TRBD1. The germline V gene has CDR1 SGHTS and CDR2 YDEGEE. The length of the CDR3 is 16 residues. Germline trimming cut 0 bases from V and 6 bases from J; bases unmatched to any gene: 9. The CDR3 loop reads CASSLALDRGGDGYTF. The DNA of the CDR3 is TGTGCCAGCAGCTTGGCGCTGGACAGGGGCGGCGATGGCTACACCTTC.

The gene calls are TRBV27 and TRBJ1-4, with 7 positions matching TRBD1. The CDR3 is 18 residues long. Germline V gives CDR1 MNHEY, CDR2 SMNVEV (reference sequence). J lost 7 bases, V lost 1 base, and 15 bases had no gene match. The DNA for the CDR3 is TGTGCCAGCAGTTTATTGGGGGGAGACAGGGAAGAAACTGAAAAACTGTTTTTT. This encodes CASSLLGGDREETEKLFF.

This chain uses TRBV7-6 with TRBJ2-3, with a possible D match to TRBD2 (6 bases). The CDR3 is made up of 15 amino acids. CDR1 and CDR2 from the germline V gene are SGHVS and FNYEAQ. V dropped 1 base and J dropped 6 bases, with 14 bases sitting between them. Here the CDR3 DNA reads TGTGCCAGCAGCTTAGGGCGGGACCTTCGGGATACGCAGTATTTT. This gives the protein CASSLGRDLRDTQYF.

Turning to this clone: Compared with germline, one end of the junction differs, possibly owing to a read error. The chain combines TRBV7-9 with TRBJ2-1, with 9 bases lining up with TRBD2. The CDR3 contains 14 residues. From germline, CDR1 is SEHNR and CDR2 FQNEAQ (reference sequence). CDR3 sequence reads: CASRLAGANNEQFF. CDR3 DNA: TGTGCCAGCAGGTTAGCGGGAGCCAACAATGAGCAGTTCTTC. Together with reference TRBV7-9 and TRBJ2-1, the CDR3 gives the full variable domain: DTGVSQNPRHKITKRGQNVTFRCDPISEHNRLYWYRQTLGQGPEFLTYFQNEAQLEKSRLLSDRFSAERPKGSFSTLEIQRTEQGDSAMYLCASRLAGANNEQFFGPGTRLTVL.

The chain uses TRBV20-1 and TRBJ1-2; D ambiguous. The CDR3 is 11 amino acids. CDR1 is DFQATT, CDR2 SNEGSKA, per germline (reference sequence). The V gene lost 2 bases and the J gene lost 5 bases, with 6 bases spanning the gap. The CDR3 is CSARMSYGYTF. For the CDR3, the DNA is TGCAGTGCTAGAATGTCATATGGCTACACCTTC.

This clone is judged medium-sized. The V and J genes are TRBV19 and TRBJ2-7, with 10 bases fitting TRBD1. CDR1 is LNHDA and CDR2 is SQIVND in the germline V gene (reference sequence). This CDR3 has 14 residues. Germline trimming cut 8 bases from V and 1 base from J; bases unmatched to any gene: 5. CDR3 residues: CASQPGQGSYEQYF. CDR3 DNA sequence: TGTGCCAGTCAACCGGGACAGGGGTCCTACGAGCAGTACTTC.

The CDR3 here is CAWSVRRAGTNYGYTF. The CDR3 DNA reads as TGTGCCTGGAGTGTACGGAGGGCAGGGACTAACTATGGCTACACCTTC. The chain employs TRBV30 and TRBJ1-2, with a weak D call TRBD1 (5 bases). Germline CDR1 is GTSNPN and CDR2 is SVGIG (reference sequence). Trimming took off 0 bases at V and 0 bases at J, with 14 bases between the two ends. The CDR3 runs to 16 residues.

This clone rates as medium-sized. This rearrangement joins TRBV30 to TRBJ2-1; TRBD1 matches 7 bases. Germline V CDR1 and CDR2: GTSNPN, SVGIG (reference sequence). Trimming took 0 bases from V and 4 from J; bases not matched to a gene: 12. The CDR3 consists of 17 residues. The CDR3 region is CAWSVTRTGRSYNEQFF. The CDR3 DNA follows: TGTGCCTGGAGTGTAACCCGGACAGGACGAAGTTACAATGAGCAGTTCTTC.

This rearrangement joins TRBV21-1 to TRBJ2-7; TRBD1, the D gene given by the table, was not confirmed from the DNA. TRBV21-1 is a pseudogene. The CDR3 is 14 amino acids. CDR3 protein: CASSRGQGNYEQYF. The DNA for the CDR3 is TGTGCCAGCAGCAGAGGACAGGGCAACTACGAGCAGTACTTC.

This rearrangement joins TRBV19 to TRBJ2-1, with TRBD2 matching 9 bases. Germline trimming cut 3 bases from V and 2 bases from J; bases unmatched to any gene: 2. The CDR3 totals 15 residues. CDR1 and CDR2 (germline): LNHDA, SQIVND (reference sequence). The CDR3 spells CASSISGGPYNEQFF. The CDR3 DNA is TGTGCCAGTAGTATTAGCGGGGGTCCCTACAATGAGCAGTTCTTC. Supplemented by reference TRBV19 and TRBJ2-1, the full variable domain reads DGGITQSPKYLFRKEGQNVTLSCEQNLNHDAMYWYRQDPGQGLRLIYYSQIVNDFQKGDIAEGYSVSREKKESFPLTVTSAQKNPTAFYLCASSISGGPYNEQFFGPGTRLTVL.

This clone was seen more than once but under ten times. The rearrangement joins TRBV9 to TRBJ2-7; TRBD2 might be the D (5 bases). Germline assignment: CDR1 SGDLS and CDR2 YYNGEE. This CDR3 comprises 16 residues. The V end lost 6 bases, the J end lost 2 bases, and 21 bases lay between the germline ends. The CDR3 loop is CASTPGIRARTYEQYF. The DNA for the CDR3 is TGTGCCAGCACCCCGGGGATTCGGGCGAGAACCTACGAGCAGTACTTC.

By sample fraction, this clone is medium-sized. V is TRBV7-2 and J is TRBJ2-7; 9 nucleotides align to TRBD2. Looked up from germline, CDR1 is SGHTA and CDR2 is FQGNSA. CDR3 length: 16 amino acids. V trimming: 5 bases; J trimming: 0 bases; junction bases outside the gene matches: 8. The CDR3 DNA is TGTGCCAGCAGCCCCCCTAGCGGGATTAGCTCCTACGAGCAGTACTTC. Translation: CASSPPSGISSYEQYF.

CDR3 loop: CASGGGLRYNEQFF. The CDR3 nucleotides are TGCGCCAGTGGGGGGGGACTGCGTTACAATGAGCAGTTCTTC. The chain carries TRBV4-1 and TRBJ2-1; 7 nucleotides match TRBD2. V gave up 9 bases and J gave up 4 bases; unmatched junction bases: 9. The CDR3 has 14 amino acids. Germline CDR1 reads MGHRA; CDR2 reads YSYEKL.

The rearrangement uses TRBV4-2 and TRBJ2-5; 9 positions match TRBD2. The CDR3 runs to 16 residues. Germline V gene sequence: CDR1 LGHNA, CDR2 YNFKEQ. V was pared by 4 bases and J by 5 bases, with 11 bases of the junction left unmatched. This chain's CDR3 is CASSPPTSGGGETQYF. DNA of the CDR3: TGTGCCAGCAGCCCTCCGACTAGCGGAGGGGGGGAGACCCAGTACTTC.

The table lists this clone with a few counts. This chain connects TRBV29-1 to TRBJ2-5; D might be TRBD2 (6 bases). V dropped 1 base and J dropped 4 bases, with 19 bases sitting between them. The CDR3 sequence is 16 residues long. The V gene's germline CDR1 is SQVTM and CDR2 ANQGSEA. The CDR3 reads CSVEGGTPRLGETQYF. CDR3 in DNA: TGCAGCGTTGAAGGCGGGACTCCTCGACTCGGAGAGACCCAGTACTTC.